Listed below are T cell receptor beta chains from one sample, sequenced in a study of T-cell memory formation after mild COVID-19. TCRdb independently ran MiXCR on the 5' RACE reads; one entry per CDR3 protein. The sample lists about 560,000 distinct CDR3 sequences; roughly 17% were seen once. The source material was PBMCs or a T cell subset sorted from them (not recorded which). Receptor source: an adult woman who had mild COVID-19 (a few samples of this study predate the infection). Cell type and time point are not known. The CDR3 runs from the conserved cysteine through the conserved F or W. A D gene is named only where the DNA matches it firmly. Not all rows give a size; the values are once, few, many and, for expanded clones, a class.

TRBJ2-2 TRBV7-9 NA NA CASSSQTGTRELFF TGTGCCAGCAGCTCGCAAACAGGGACCCGGGAGCTGTTTTTT
TRBJ2-1 TRBV9 few TRBD2 CASSPIERGLEQFF TGTGCCAGCAGCCCCATCGAGCGGGGTCTTGAGCAGTTCTTC
TRBJ2-3 TRBV9 NA TRBD2 CASSVSGFSTDTQYF TGTGCCAGCAGCGTTAGCGGGTTCAGCACAGATACGCAGTATTTT
TRBJ2-1 TRBV24-1 few TRBD1 CATSDYGTGFINEQFF TGTGCCACCAGTGATTATGGGACAGGGTTCATCAATGAGCAGTTCTTC
TRBJ2-1 TRBV11-3 few NA CASSSIAVEQFF TGTGCCAGCAGCTCAATAGCAGTTGAGCAGTTCTTC
TRBJ2-7 TRBV4-2 NA NA CASSQEWGPAYEQYF TGTGCCAGCAGCCAAGAGTGGGGGCCCGCCTACGAGCAGTACTTC
TRBJ2-1 TRBV7-6 NA TRBD2 CASSEGLAGGPVYNEQFF TGTGCCAGCAGCGAGGGACTAGCGGGAGGGCCGGTATACAATGAGCAGTTCTTC
TRBJ1-1 TRBV2 NA NA CASSAEGNTEAFF TGTGCCAGCAGTGCTGAGGGGAACACTGAAGCTTTCTTT
TRBJ2-7 TRBV15 few TRBD1 CATSRGTGSTYEQYF TGTGCCACCAGCAGAGGGACAGGTTCCACCTACGAGCAGTACTTC
TRBJ2-2 TRBV7-2 many TRBD1 CASSLRQGDTGELFF TGTGCCAGCAGCTTAAGACAGGGAGACACCGGGGAGCTGTTTTTT
TRBJ1-2 TRBV4-1 NA NA CASSQVLAEYGYTF TGCGCCAGCAGCCAAGTGTTGGCAGAGTATGGCTACACCTTC
TRBJ1-2 TRBV6-5 few NA CASTSVTQGPYGYTF TGTGCCAGCACCTCCGTTACCCAGGGACCCTATGGCTACACCTTC
TRBJ2-3 TRBV5-1 few NA CASTLYYTQYF TGCGCCAGCACCCTCTATTATACGCAGTATTTT
TRBJ1-2 TRBV27 NA TRBD1 CASSPNPGTDYGYTF TGTGCCAGCAGTCCGAACCCCGGGACAGACTATGGCTACACCTTC
TRBJ2-2 TRBV10-2 NA NA CASSDKTGELFF TGCGCCAGCAGCGACAAAACCGGGGAGCTGTTTTTT
TRBJ2-2 TRBV5-1 NA TRBD2 CASSPWTSGRAGELFF TGCGCCAGCAGCCCATGGACTAGCGGGAGGGCCGGGGAGCTGTTTTTT
TRBJ1-1 TRBV2 few NA CASSVDKRTEAFF TGTGCCAGCAGTGTTGACAAACGCACTGAAGCTTTCTTT
TRBJ2-5 TRBV5-6 many NA CASSSLGLGETQYF TGTGCCAGCAGTTCCTTGGGCCTGGGCGAGACCCAGTACTTC
TRBJ2-3 TRBV12-3/TRBV12-4 NA TRBD2 CASRGYGLAGTASTDTQYF TGTGCCAGCAGGGGTTATGGACTAGCGGGGACCGCTAGCACAGATACGCAGTATTTT
TRBJ2-5 TRBV12-3/TRBV12-4 NA NA CASSLGREPRRAQYF TGTGCCAGCAGTTTGGGTAGGGAACCCCGCAGGGCCCAGTACTTC
TRBJ1-1 TRBV5-1 many TRBD1 CASKGQGGMRNTEAFF TGCGCCAGCAAAGGACAGGGGGGCATGAGGAACACTGAAGCTTTCTTT
TRBJ2-1 TRBV10-3 few NA CAISEGRIAGLF TGTGCCATCAGCGAGGGCCGAATAGCAGGACTCTTC
TRBJ1-5 TRBV12-3/TRBV12-4 many TRBD1 CASSPGTGVNQPQHF TGTGCCAGCAGTCCCGGGACAGGGGTTAATCAGCCCCAGCATTTT
TRBJ1-3 TRBV18 NA NA CASSPAPTGSLIIYF TGTGCCAGCTCACCCGCGCCCACCGGATCTCTAATCATATATTTT
TRBJ1-1 TRBV7-2 many NA CASSLANRNTEAFF TGTGCCAGCAGCTTAGCCAACAGGAACACTGAAGCTTTCTTT
TRBJ2-5 TRBV7-2 few TRBD1 CASSYTGTGVKETQYF TGTGCCAGCAGCTATACCGGGACAGGGGTCAAAGAGACCCAGTACTTC
TRBJ2-3 TRBV7-9 NA TRBD2 CASSLRSTSGAHTDTQYF TGTGCCAGCAGCTTAAGATCGACTAGCGGGGCCCACACAGATACGCAGTATTTT
TRBJ2-1 TRBV29-1 NA TRBD1 CSVTQHSGTGIYNEQFF TGCAGCGTTACGCAACACTCCGGGACAGGGATCTACAATGAGCAGTTCTTC
TRBJ2-7 TRBV4-3 NA TRBD1 CASSEAGTGSPEQYF TGCGCCAGCAGCGAAGCCGGGACAGGGAGCCCCGAGCAGTACTTC
TRBJ2-2 TRBV4-2 NA TRBD1 CASSLLYRGTQQGGELFF TGTGCCAGCAGCCTCCTTTACAGGGGAACCCAACAAGGCGGGGAGCTGTTTTTT
TRBJ2-7 TRBV18 few NA CASSPSQGGEQYF TGTGCCAGCTCACCGTCACAGGGTGGGGAGCAGTACTTC
TRBJ2-5 TRBV12-3/TRBV12-4 many NA CASSLGRVQETQYF TGTGCCAGCAGTTTGGGCAGGGTCCAAGAGACCCAGTACTTC
TRBJ2-3 TRBV5-1 NA TRBD2 CASSLVPRLAGIDTQYF TGCGCCAGCAGCTTGGTCCCGCGGCTAGCGGGTATAGATACGCAGTATTTT
TRBJ2-3 TRBV20-1 few NA CSARDPQGGLLNTQYF TGCAGTGCTAGAGATCCACAGGGCGGTCTTTTAAATACGCAGTATTTT
TRBJ2-1 TRBV9 NA NA CASSPRVGTYNEQFF TGTGCCAGCAGTCCCCGGGTGGGGACCTACAATGAGCAGTTCTTC
TRBJ2-7 TRBV2 NA NA CASSDWVYEQYF TGTGCCAGCAGTGACTGGGTCTACGAGCAGTACTTC
TRBJ1-6 TRBV12-3/TRBV12-4 few NA CASSGLQPPLHF TGTGCCAGCAGTGGCCTACAACCACCCCTCCACTTT
TRBJ2-1 TRBV25-1 many TRBD2 CASSFSGRAGYNEQFF TGTGCCAGCAGTTTTTCCGGGAGGGCCGGATACAATGAGCAGTTCTTC
TRBJ2-5 TRBV4-1 NA TRBD1 CASSQVRTGQETQYF TGCGCCAGCAGCCAAGTTCGGACAGGGCAAGAGACCCAGTACTTC
TRBJ2-3 TRBV3-1 NA NA CASSVSTIAQYF TGTGCCAGCAGCGTCAGCACTATAGCGCAGTATTTT
TRBJ2-7 TRBV30 few TRBD2 CAWGLAGGEQYF TGTGCCTGGGGGCTAGCGGGAGGCGAGCAGTACTTC
TRBJ1-2 TRBV7-9 many NA CASSGAGSHGYTF TGTGCCAGCAGCGGCGCCGGGTCTCATGGCTACACCTTC
TRBJ2-3 TRBV24-1 NA NA CATSEGGQSTDTQYF TGTGCCACCAGTGAGGGAGGACAGAGCACAGATACGCAGTATTTT
TRBJ2-2 TRBV24-1 NA NA CATSPQVDTGELFF TGTGCCACCAGCCCTCAGGTCGACACCGGGGAGCTGTTTTTT
TRBJ1-1 TRBV7-9 few TRBD1 CASSSVQGARTEAFF TGTGCCAGCAGCTCAGTACAGGGGGCGCGAACTGAAGCTTTCTTT
TRBJ2-5 TRBV5-1 NA NA CASSLVSGVKETQYF TGCGCCAGCAGCTTGGTGTCTGGAGTAAAAGAGACCCAGTACTTC
TRBJ1-1 TRBV12-3/TRBV12-4 few NA CASSLSRAEAFF TGTGCCAGCAGTTTAAGCAGGGCTGAAGCTTTCTTT
TRBJ2-1 TRBV3-1 NA TRBD2 CASSKRGLSPNEQFF TGTGCCAGCAGCAAAAGGGGACTATCCCCCAATGAGCAGTTCTTC
TRBJ2-1 TRBV19 few NA CASSRESISSYNEQFF TGTGCCAGTAGTAGAGAATCTATTAGCTCCTACAATGAGCAGTTCTTC
TRBJ2-5 TRBV24-1 once NA CATSEPNYRDLRGETQYF TGTGCCACCAGTGAGCCTAACTACCGGGACCTACGAGGGGAGACCCAGTACTTC
TRBJ2-1 TRBV15 few NA CATRWTAVGNNEQFF TGTGCCACCAGATGGACTGCTGTTGGAAACAATGAGCAGTTCTTC
TRBJ1-5 TRBV20-1 few NA CSARDEWTTSNQPQHF TGCAGTGCTAGAGATGAGTGGACAACTAGCAATCAGCCCCAGCATTTT
TRBJ1-6 TRBV18 NA NA CASSPRSELSSPLHF TGTGCCAGCTCACCACGGAGCGAGTTGAGTTCACCCCTCCACTTT
TRBJ2-7 TRBV6-2/TRBV6-3 few TRBD1 CASSYTGGAFHEQYF TGTGCCAGCAGTTACACAGGGGGCGCGTTCCACGAGCAGTACTTC
TRBJ1-1 TRBV7-2 NA TRBD1 CASSSEGARTEAFF TGTGCCAGCAGCTCGGAGGGGGCTCGAACTGAAGCTTTCTTT
TRBJ2-3 TRBV4-1 many NA CASSTPSSGARWEDDTQYF TGCGCCAGCAGCACCCCGTCCTCGGGGGCGAGGTGGGAGGACGATACGCAGTATTTT
TRBJ2-5 TRBV10-3 many NA CAISGLEGGLETQYF TGTGCCATCAGTGGACTTGAGGGGGGGCTGGAGACCCAGTACTTC